This is a list of T cell receptor beta chains from one sample in a study of molecular identifiers for immune sequencing clone quantification. A single record per CDR3 protein comes from TCRdb applying MiXCR to the PCR reads. The sample holds fewer than 45,000 distinct CDR3 sequences, 18% seen once. The sample was naive CD8+ T cells from blood, with Jurkat cell RNA spiked in. The receptor source for this set is a human donor in good health. Some libraries in this study had Jurkat cell RNA spiked in. Each CDR3 is given with its conserved first and last residue. The order of the fields is V gene, CDR3 protein.

V gene: TRBV28
CDR3 protein: CASSFRLHEQFF

V gene: TRBV5-1
CDR3 protein: CASSTDQPQHF

V gene: TRBV4-3
CDR3 protein: CASSQDTSTAPYNEQFF

V gene: TRBV12-3/TRBV12-4
CDR3 protein: CASSLGGRINEQFF

V gene: TRBV15
CDR3 protein: CATSPGTSGSQSNEQFF

V gene: TRBV29-1
CDR3 protein: CSVSGTAERADGYTF

V gene: TRBV6-2/TRBV6-3
CDR3 protein: CASSYSKIGGGYTF

V gene: TRBV11-2
CDR3 protein: CASSLVFSGELFF

V gene: TRBV6-6
CDR3 protein: CASILNTGELFF

V gene: TRBV27
CDR3 protein: CASTPLGNENYGYTF

V gene: TRBV27
CDR3 protein: CASSPAGPHEQYF

V gene: TRBV6-2/TRBV6-3
CDR3 protein: CASSSTIRIAGAADTQYF

V gene: TRBV7-9
CDR3 protein: CASSHSNEQFF

V gene: TRBV29-1
CDR3 protein: CSVDGAGGVTDTQYF

V gene: TRBV7-9
CDR3 protein: CASSLVAGAQETQYF

V gene: TRBV3-1
CDR3 protein: CASSQLDRVADTQYF

V gene: TRBV7-9
CDR3 protein: CASSLYTAGGSYGYTF

V gene: TRBV5-1
CDR3 protein: CASSLDLAYEQYF

V gene: TRBV19
CDR3 protein: CASSMGGPGNEQFF

V gene: TRBV6-2/TRBV6-3
CDR3 protein: CASSYISVAGPYEQYF

V gene: TRBV20-1
CDR3 protein: CSASPGASATNTGELFF

V gene: TRBV19
CDR3 protein: CASSPTSTVYGYTF

V gene: TRBV4-3
CDR3 protein: CASSQELGSGGSYEQYF

V gene: TRBV6-5
CDR3 protein: CASGYQPQHF

V gene: TRBV5-1
CDR3 protein: CASSLGLAGDLDEQFF

V gene: TRBV11-2
CDR3 protein: CASSGETGTSRYTDTQYF

V gene: TRBV6-5
CDR3 protein: CASSPGTGPGELFF

V gene: TRBV28
CDR3 protein: CASSLLTDPLDPLVDTQYF